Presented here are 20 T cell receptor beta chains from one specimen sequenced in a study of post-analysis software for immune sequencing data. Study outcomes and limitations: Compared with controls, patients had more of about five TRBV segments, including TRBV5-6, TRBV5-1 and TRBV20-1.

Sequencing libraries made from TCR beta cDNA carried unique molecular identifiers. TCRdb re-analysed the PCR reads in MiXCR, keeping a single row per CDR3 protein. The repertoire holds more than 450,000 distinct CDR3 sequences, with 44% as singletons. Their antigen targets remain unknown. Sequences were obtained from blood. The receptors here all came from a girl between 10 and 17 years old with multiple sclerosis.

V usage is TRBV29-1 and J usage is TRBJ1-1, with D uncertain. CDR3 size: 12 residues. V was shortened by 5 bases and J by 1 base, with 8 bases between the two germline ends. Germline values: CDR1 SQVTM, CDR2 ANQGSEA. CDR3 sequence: CSVTDPNTEAFF. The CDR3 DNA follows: TGCAGCGTTACGGACCCGAACACTGAAGCTTTCTTT.

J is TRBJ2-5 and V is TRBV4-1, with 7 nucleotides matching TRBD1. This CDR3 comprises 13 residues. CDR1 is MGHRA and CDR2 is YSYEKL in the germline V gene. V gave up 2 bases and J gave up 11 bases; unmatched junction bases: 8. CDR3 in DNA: TGCGCCAGCAGCCAACCCGACAGGGCCCAGCAGTACTTC. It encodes CASSQPDRAQQYF.

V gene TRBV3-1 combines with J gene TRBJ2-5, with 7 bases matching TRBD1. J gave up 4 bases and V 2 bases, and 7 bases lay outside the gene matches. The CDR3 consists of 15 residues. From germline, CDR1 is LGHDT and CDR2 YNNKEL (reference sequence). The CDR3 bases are TGTGCCAGCAGCCAACTCACAGGGGAAGGAGAGACCCAGTACTTC. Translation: CASSQLTGEGETQYF.

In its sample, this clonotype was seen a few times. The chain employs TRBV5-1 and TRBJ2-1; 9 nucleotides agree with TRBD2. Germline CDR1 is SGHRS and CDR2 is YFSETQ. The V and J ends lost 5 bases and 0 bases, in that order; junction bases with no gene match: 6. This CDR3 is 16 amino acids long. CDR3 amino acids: CASRQTSGRSYNEQFF. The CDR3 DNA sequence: TGCGCCAGCAGACAAACTAGCGGGCGCTCCTACAATGAGCAGTTCTTC.

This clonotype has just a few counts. The CDR3 sequence is CASRETGSEAFF. CDR3 sequence (DNA): TGTGCCAGCAGGGAGACAGGCTCTGAAGCTTTCTTT. V and J are TRBV6-6 and TRBJ1-1; D is possibly TRBD1 (6 bases). In germline, CDR1 is MNHNY, CDR2 SVGAGI (reference sequence). The CDR3 sequence is 12 residues long. V shed 6 bases and J shed 6 bases, with 11 bases lying between them.

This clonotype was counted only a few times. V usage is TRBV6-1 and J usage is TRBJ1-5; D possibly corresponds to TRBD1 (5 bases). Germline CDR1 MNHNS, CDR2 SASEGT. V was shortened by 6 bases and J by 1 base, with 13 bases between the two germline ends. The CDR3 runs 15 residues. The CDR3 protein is CASRSGTASNQPQHF. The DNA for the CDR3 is TGTGCCAGCAGGTCCGGGACGGCCAGCAATCAGCCCCAGCATTTT.

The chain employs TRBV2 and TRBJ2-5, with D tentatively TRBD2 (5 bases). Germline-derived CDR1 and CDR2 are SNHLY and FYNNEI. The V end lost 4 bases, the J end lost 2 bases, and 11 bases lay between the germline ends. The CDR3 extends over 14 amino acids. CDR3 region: CASSGVQRQETQYF. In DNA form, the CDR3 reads TGTGCCAGCAGTGGCGTTCAGCGGCAAGAGACCCAGTACTTC.

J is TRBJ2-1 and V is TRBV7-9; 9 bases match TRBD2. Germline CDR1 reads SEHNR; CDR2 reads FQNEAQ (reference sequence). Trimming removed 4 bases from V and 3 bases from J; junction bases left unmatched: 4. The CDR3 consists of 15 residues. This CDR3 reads CASSSYSGGYNEQFF. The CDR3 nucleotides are TGTGCCAGCAGCTCCTATAGCGGGGGCTACAATGAGCAGTTCTTC.

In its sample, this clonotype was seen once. CDR3 sequence reads: CASSLRGWDTQYF. CDR3 in DNA: TGTGCCAGCAGCCTACGGGGGTGGGATACGCAGTATTTT. This chain uses TRBV12-3 or TRBV12-4 with TRBJ2-3; a weak D match, TRBD2 (6 bases). V shed 6 bases and J shed 6 bases, with 13 bases lying between them. The CDR3 spans 13 residues.

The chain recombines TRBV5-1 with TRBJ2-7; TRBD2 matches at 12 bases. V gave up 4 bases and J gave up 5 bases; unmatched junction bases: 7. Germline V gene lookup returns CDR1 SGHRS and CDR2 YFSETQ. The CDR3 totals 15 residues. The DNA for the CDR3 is TGCGCCAGCAGCATAGGGACTAGCGGGCCTAACGAGCAGTACTTC. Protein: CASSIGTSGPNEQYF. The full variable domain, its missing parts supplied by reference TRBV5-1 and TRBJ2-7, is KAGVTQTPRYLIKTRGQQVTLSCSPISGHRSVSWYQQTPGQGLQFLFEYFSETQRNKGNFPGRFSGRQFSNSRSEMNVSTLELGDSALYLCASSIGTSGPNEQYFGPGTRLTVT.

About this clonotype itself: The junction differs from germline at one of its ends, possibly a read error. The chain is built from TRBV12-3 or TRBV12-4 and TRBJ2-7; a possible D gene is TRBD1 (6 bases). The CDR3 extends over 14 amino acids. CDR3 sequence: CASSHTQGQYEQYF. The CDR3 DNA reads TGTGCTAGCAGCCACACACAGGGACAATACGAGCAGTACTTC.

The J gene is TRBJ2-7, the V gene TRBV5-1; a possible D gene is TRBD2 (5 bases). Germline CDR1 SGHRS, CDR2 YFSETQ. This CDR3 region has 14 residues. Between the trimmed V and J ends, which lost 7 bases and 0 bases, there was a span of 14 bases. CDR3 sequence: CASGGLQPSYEQYF. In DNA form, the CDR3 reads TGCGCCAGCGGAGGTTTACAGCCCTCCTACGAGCAGTACTTC. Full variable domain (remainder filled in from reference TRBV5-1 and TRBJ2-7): KAGVTQTPRYLIKTRGQQVTLSCSPISGHRSVSWYQQTPGQGLQFLFEYFSETQRNKGNFPGRFSGRQFSNSRSEMNVSTLELGDSALYLCASGGLQPSYEQYFGPGTRLTVT.

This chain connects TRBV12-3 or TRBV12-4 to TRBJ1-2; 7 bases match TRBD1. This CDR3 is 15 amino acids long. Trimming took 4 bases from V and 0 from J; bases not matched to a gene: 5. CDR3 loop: CASSYNRGANYGYTF. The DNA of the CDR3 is TGTGCCAGCAGTTATAACAGGGGCGCTAACTATGGCTACACCTTC.

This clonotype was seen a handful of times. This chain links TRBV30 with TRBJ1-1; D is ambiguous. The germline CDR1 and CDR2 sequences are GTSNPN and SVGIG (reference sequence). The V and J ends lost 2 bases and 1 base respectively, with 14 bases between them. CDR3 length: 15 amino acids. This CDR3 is CAWSSLGTTNTEAFF. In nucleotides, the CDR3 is TGTGCCTGGAGTTCCCTGGGAACAACGAACACTGAAGCTTTCTTT.

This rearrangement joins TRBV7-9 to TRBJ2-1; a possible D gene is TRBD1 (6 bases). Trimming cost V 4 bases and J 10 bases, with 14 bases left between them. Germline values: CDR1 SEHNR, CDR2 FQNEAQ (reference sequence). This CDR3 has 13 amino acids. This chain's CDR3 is CASSSRGTYEQFF. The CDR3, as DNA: TGTGCCAGCAGCTCCAGGGGTACCTACGAGCAGTTCTTC.

The CDR3 nucleotides are TGCAGCGTTGGAGGCAGGGGACACTACGAGCAGTACTTC. It translates to CSVGGRGHYEQYF. The chain carries TRBV29-1 and TRBJ2-4; weak D call: TRBD1 (6 bases). The DNA matches TRBJ2-7 better at its end, which makes the J call doubtful. The CDR3 runs to 13 residues. The germline CDR1 and CDR2 sequences are SQVTM and ANQGSEA.

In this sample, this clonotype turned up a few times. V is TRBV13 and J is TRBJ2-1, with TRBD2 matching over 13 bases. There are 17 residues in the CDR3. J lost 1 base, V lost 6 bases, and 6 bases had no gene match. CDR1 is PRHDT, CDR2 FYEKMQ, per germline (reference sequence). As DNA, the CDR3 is TGTGCCAGCAGGCCGACTAGCGGGGGGAGATCCTACAATGAGCAGTTCTTC. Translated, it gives CASRPTSGGRSYNEQFF.

Here the CDR3 reads CASSMGDIRSYGYTF. The CDR3 nucleotides read TGTGCCAGCAGCATGGGGGACATCCGGAGCTATGGCTACACCTTC. V usage is TRBV9 and J usage is TRBJ1-2; tentatively, D is TRBD1 (6 bases). Germline V gene lookup returns CDR1 SGDLS and CDR2 YYNGEE. This CDR3 region has 15 residues. V lost 4 bases and J 4 bases, leaving 17 bases between the germline ends. Filled out from reference TRBV9 and TRBJ1-2, the complete variable domain reads DSGVTQTPKHLITATGQRVTLRCSPRSGDLSVYWYQQSLDQGLQFLIQYYNGEERAKGNILERFSAQQFPDLHSELNLSSLELGDSALYFCASSMGDIRSYGYTFGSGTRLTVV.

The CDR3 nucleotides are TGTGCCAGCAGCGTCGAGGGAAACATTCAGTACTTC. This gives the protein CASSVEGNIQYF. This chain connects TRBV5-5 to TRBJ2-4; TRBD2 might be the D (5 bases). The germline CDR1 and CDR2 sequences are SGHKS and YYEKEE (reference sequence). This CDR3 is 12 amino acids long. Between the trimmed V and J ends, which lost 4 bases and 6 bases, there was a span of 8 bases.

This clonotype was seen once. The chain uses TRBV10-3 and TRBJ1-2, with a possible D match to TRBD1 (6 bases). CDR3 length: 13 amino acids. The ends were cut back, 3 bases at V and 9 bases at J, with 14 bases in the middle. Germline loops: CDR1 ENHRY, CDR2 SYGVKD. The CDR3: CAISDRGGYRYTF. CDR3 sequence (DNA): TGTGCCATCAGTGACAGGGGAGGTTATCGCTACACCTTC.